The 4 T cell receptor beta chains given below trace back to one sample, sequenced in a study of shared clonotypes between healthy human individuals. Here immunoSEQ multiplex PCR was the method, and the copy in TCRdb shows in-frame clones only, minus some. This table holds fewer than 700,000 clones, around 96% found once. CD45RO-negative cells were positively selected for CCR7, leaving out terminally differentiated effector memory CD45RA+ cells. Sequencing was performed on naive CD8+ T cells sorted from blood. Every receptor here comes from a woman in her 30s in good health.

The rearrangement links TRBV27 to TRBJ1-2, with 9 bases that match TRBD1. Germline V lookup: CDR1 MNHEY, CDR2 SMNVEV (reference sequence). Trimming removed 2 bases from V and 6 bases from J; junction bases left unmatched: 4. The CDR3 length is 14 residues. Written as DNA, the CDR3 is TGTGCCAGCAGTTTAATACAGGGGGCGGATGGCTACACCTTC. Translated, it gives CASSLIQGADGYTF.

The chain combines TRBV27 with TRBJ2-3; TRBD2 agrees at 8 bases. This CDR3 contains 15 residues. The V segment lost 3 bases and the J segment 4 bases; nucleotides outside the gene matches: 6. CDR1 is MNHEY, CDR2 SMNVEV, per germline (reference sequence). CDR3 region: CASSFSAGGSDTQYF. CDR3 DNA: TGTGCCAGCAGTTTCAGTGCGGGAGGTTCAGATACGCAGTATTTT.

V usage is TRBV20-1 and J usage is TRBJ2-1; D remains unclear. CDR1 and CDR2 from the germline V gene are DFQATT and SNEGSKA (reference sequence). V dropped 3 bases and J dropped 10 bases, with 10 bases sitting between them. CDR3 length: 11 amino acids. This chain's CDR3 is CSASAVGEQFF. The CDR3, as DNA: TGCAGTGCTAGTGCCGTGGGGGAGCAGTTCTTC.

The rearrangement joins TRBV4-1 to TRBJ2-2; 10 nucleotides match TRBD2. CDR3 length: 19 amino acids. Germline CDR1 MGHRA, CDR2 YSYEKL. Losses at the gene ends were 0 bases for V and 1 base for J; bases not matched to a gene: 8. The CDR3 DNA is TGCGCCAGCAGCCAAGATTTTTCTAGCGGGAGATGGAACACCGGGGAGCTGTTTTTT. It codes for CASSQDFSSGRWNTGELFF.